These T cell receptor beta chains were read from a single sample in a study of OX40 agonist ivuxolimab in advanced cancers. Assay used: immunoSEQ multiplex PCR; TCRdb lists only in-frame clones, some missing. The sample includes some 45,000 clones, more than 75% of them seen just once. This specimen was CD4+ or CD8+ T cells sorted from blood, taken in a trial of the OX40 agonist ivuxolimab. The receptors originated from an adult with an advanced solid tumor such as melanoma, head and neck, liver or kidney cancer. The CDR3 runs from the conserved cysteine through the conserved F or W. Fields, in order: J gene, V gene, clone size, D gene, CDR3 DNA, CDR3 protein. The D gene is left open where the match is weak. Rows give clone size only sometimes, using once, few, many, or a class for an expanded clone.

J: TRBJ2-3
V: TRBV28
size: once
D: NA
DNA: TGTGCCAGCATTAGCCGGGCGATCACAGATACGCAGTATTTT
CDR3: CASISRAITDTQYF

J: TRBJ1-5
V: TRBV2
size: NA
D: NA
DNA: TGTGCCAGCAGTGAAGGGCAGGGGAATCAGCCCCAGCATTTT
CDR3: CASSEGQGNQPQHF

J: TRBJ2-2
V: TRBV7-9
size: NA
D: NA
DNA: TGTGCCAGCAGCTTTGGCACCGGGGAGCTGTTTTTT
CDR3: CASSFGTGELFF

J: TRBJ2-3
V: TRBV28
size: NA
D: TRBD2
DNA: TGTGCCAGCAGTTCGGGACTAGCAGAAGATACGCAGTATTTT
CDR3: CASSSGLAEDTQYF

J: TRBJ2-7
V: TRBV7-7
size: NA
D: NA
DNA: TGTGCTAGCAGCCCGGGACAATCCTACGAGCAGTACTTC
CDR3: CASSPGQSYEQYF

J: TRBJ1-5
V: TRBV19
size: NA
D: NA
DNA: TGTGCCAGTAGTATAGAGGATAGCAATCAGCCCCAGCATTTT
CDR3: CASSIEDSNQPQHF

J: TRBJ2-2
V: TRBV19
size: NA
D: NA
DNA: TGTGCCAGTAGTACGGTCAGCGCGAACACCGGGGAGCTGTTTTTT
CDR3: CASSTVSANTGELFF

J: TRBJ2-1
V: TRBV11-2
size: NA
D: NA
DNA: TGTGCCAGCAGCCACCACTCCTACAATGAGCAGTTCTTC
CDR3: CASSHHSYNEQFF

J: TRBJ1-2
V: TRBV28
size: NA
D: NA
DNA: TGTGCCAGCAGGACAGTGGCAACTTATGGCTACACCTTC
CDR3: CASRTVATYGYTF

J: TRBJ2-5
V: TRBV6-6
size: NA
D: NA
DNA: TGTGCCAGCAGCTTACAAGAGACCCAGTACTTC
CDR3: CASSLQETQYF

J: TRBJ2-1
V: TRBV7-8
size: NA
D: NA
DNA: TGTGCCAGCAGCTTAATCGCCGTGGGCAATGAGCAGTTCTTC
CDR3: CASSLIAVGNEQFF

J: TRBJ2-2
V: TRBV9
size: few
D: NA
DNA: TGTGCCAGCCGGGCCCAACAGGGAATCACCGGGGAGCTGTTTTTT
CDR3: CASRAQQGITGELFF

J: TRBJ1-5
V: TRBV19
size: NA
D: TRBD1
DNA: TGTGCCAGTAATGCGGACAGGCTAAATCAGCCCCAGCATTTT
CDR3: CASNADRLNQPQHF

J: TRBJ1-2
V: TRBV7-9
size: few
D: NA
DNA: TGTGCCAGCAGCTTAGTTGACGATACCTATGGCTACACCTTC
CDR3: CASSLVDDTYGYTF

J: TRBJ2-1
V: TRBV27
size: NA
D: TRBD1
DNA: TGTGCCAGCAAGGCAGGGGGCGACAATGAGCAGTTCTTC
CDR3: CASKAGGDNEQFF

J: TRBJ2-7
V: TRBV27
size: NA
D: TRBD2
DNA: TGTGCCAGCAGTTTAACGGGGGGGCACGAGCAGTACTTC
CDR3: CASSLTGGHEQYF

J: TRBJ2-7
V: TRBV6-5
size: NA
D: NA
DNA: TGTGCCAGCAGTTACTCGAGCGACTTCTACGAGCAGTACTTC
CDR3: CASSYSSDFYEQYF

J: TRBJ1-2
V: TRBV19
size: NA
D: TRBD1
DNA: TGTGCCAGTAGTCCGCCGGACAGGGGAGACTATGGCTACACCTTC
CDR3: CASSPPDRGDYGYTF

J: TRBJ2-7
V: TRBV7-9
size: NA
D: NA
DNA: TGTGCCAGCAGCCTCATCCCTCTAGGGGGATCGGGCTACGAGCAGTACTTC
CDR3: CASSLIPLGGSGYEQYF

J: TRBJ2-7
V: TRBV28
size: NA
D: NA
DNA: TGTGCCAGCAGTTTCCGGCTAGTCTCCAACGAGCAGTACTTC
CDR3: CASSFRLVSNEQYF

J: TRBJ1-2
V: TRBV27
size: NA
D: TRBD1
DNA: TGTGCCAGCAGTTTAGTAAGGGGGCTTCTGGATGGCTACACCTTC
CDR3: CASSLVRGLLDGYTF

J: TRBJ2-7
V: TRBV4-2
size: NA
D: TRBD1
DNA: TGTGCCAGCAGCCAAACGGGACAGCCTTCCTACGAGCAGTACTTC
CDR3: CASSQTGQPSYEQYF

J: TRBJ2-7
V: TRBV6-5
size: NA
D: NA
DNA: NA
CDR3: CASSEFGQGTF

J: TRBJ2-2
V: TRBV6-5
size: NA
D: NA
DNA: TGTGCCAGCAGTTATGGCTCCGGGGAGCTGTTTTTT
CDR3: CASSYGSGELFF

J: TRBJ2-7
V: TRBV28
size: NA
D: NA
DNA: TGTGCCAGCAGCCTCCGGGGAGCCTACGAGCAGTACTTC
CDR3: CASSLRGAYEQYF

J: TRBJ2-2
V: TRBV29-1
size: NA
D: NA
DNA: TGCAGCGTCGCCTCGGGACTTGGGAGGGGGGACACCGGGGAGCTGTTTTTT
CDR3: CSVASGLGRGDTGELFF

J: TRBJ2-7
V: TRBV2
size: NA
D: NA
DNA: TGTGCCAGCAGTGGCTGGGCCCTCTACGAGCAGTACTTC
CDR3: CASSGWALYEQYF